This T cell receptor (beta chain) was identified in a study of blood T cell repertoires in COVID-19 (dated by TCRdb to 2020 to 2021). Concerning the study at large: Samples from collaborators originated in the United States, Italy and Spain and spanned both the acute and convalescent phases of COVID-19. The prospective study material was composed of cDNA or gDNA derived from T cells, B-cell-depleted T cells, or PBMCs. Subjects who had been exposed to COVID-19, were actively infected with it, or had recovered from it provided the deeply sampled blood TCRbeta repertoires that made up the dataset. The repertoires were made available in a free public database intended to serve as a resource for research on the immune response to SARS-CoV-2. The samples were drawn from two sources: the first 160 participants of the ongoing ImmuneRACE study, and some 1,300 subjects contributed by 6 global collaborators. Sample metadata almost always included a de-identified subject ID, COVID-19 status, age in years and sex. Where available, HLA class I and class II types were taken from metadata supplied by the sample provider and were not determined by assay-based typing. On the study overall, not on this receptor specifically: How much clinical and demographic metadata was included differed by source and by participant, and the metadata was provided uncurated.

A note on this clone: The specificity of this receptor is unknown. The record has no base qualities; no much larger clone is one base away.

Trimming accounts for 2 bases at V and 6 bases at J, while the number of junction bases matched to no gene is 7. CDR1 SGHTA and CDR2 FQGTGA are derived from the germline V gene. The CDR3 has 15 amino acids, counting the end cysteine and phenylalanine. CDR3 DNA only is kept here, 45 bases in frame from base 1. TCRbeta CDR3 regions were amplified from genomic DNA by means of the immunoSEQ Assay, a bias-controlled multiplex PCR. The original methods were these. Within the assay, amplification of reference gene primers was used to estimate how many nucleated cells each sample contained. To quantify the absolute abundance of each unique TCRbeta CDR3 rearrangement, sequence reads were collapsed and filtered. For each sample, productive Simpson clonality was calculated as the square root of Simpson's diversity index over productive rearrangements. Held by TCRdb, this immuneACCESS table contains in-frame sequences only and omits some clones. Under half of the omission traces to an unresolved V gene where checked; the cause of the rest is unknown. V and J calls and clone size follow that table, whereas D and trimming were derived from the DNA. Present in this sample are over 200,000 clones, 75% to 90% of which were seen just once. In total, the top ten clones hold more than 5.5% of the sample.

A second Seattle source provided samples from volunteer blood donors who had recovered from COVID-19. Collaborating institutions collected whole blood in K2EDTA tubes following their own protocols. For TCRbeta analysis, collaborators shipped samples in one of three forms: frozen whole blood, isolated PBMCs, or DNA extracted from either of those sample types. The chain couples TRBV7-3 to TRBJ2-3; 8 middle bases align to TRBD2. The sample taken for sequencing was peripheral blood. The origin of this receptor is a man between 60 and 70 years old who had recovered from COVID-19. The DNA is as follows: TGTGCCAGCAGCTTACGAGCGGGGGACGTCGATACGCAGTATTTT. Its amino acids are CASSLRAGDVDTQYF.